This entry lists 3 T cell receptor beta chains sequenced from one sample in a study of cytomegalovirus exposure and HLA in healthy donors. The PCR was carried out with 60 Vbeta primers and 13 Jbeta primers. Sequencing used immunoSEQ multiplex PCR; TCRdb keeps in-frame clones, though not all of them. The table has 90,000 to 120,000 clones, roughly 70% seen once. Sequencing input: PBMCs. The receptors come from a man in his forties in good health and CMV-seropositive.

Written as DNA, the CDR3 is TGCGCCAGCAGCCGAGGGACTAGCGGGTCCTACAATGAGCAGTTCTTC. Its translation is CASSRGTSGSYNEQFF. The chain joins TRBV4-1 to TRBJ2-1; 12 bases agree with TRBD2. This CDR3 is built from 16 residues. Losses at the gene ends were 4 bases for V and 1 base for J; bases not matched to a gene: 2. The germline V gene has CDR1 MGHRA and CDR2 YSYEKL.

J is TRBJ2-7 and V is TRBV5-4; 9 nucleotides agree with TRBD2. The CDR3 sequence is 14 residues long. V shed 5 bases, J shed 2 bases, and the junction held 5 bases outside the gene matches. Germline loops: CDR1 SGHNT, CDR2 YYREEE (reference sequence). CDR3 in amino acids: CASRPAGGPYEQYF. The CDR3 DNA reads TGTGCCAGCAGGCCAGCGGGAGGTCCCTACGAGCAGTACTTC.

This rearrangement joins TRBV6-5 to TRBJ1-3, with D perhaps matching TRBD1 (6 bases). Trimming took 6 bases from V and 2 from J, leaving 14 bases between them. The germline CDR1 and CDR2 sequences are MNHEY and SVGAGI. The CDR3 contains 15 residues. CDR3 bases: TGTGCCAGCAGCTCGACCTGGACAGCTGGAAACACCATATATTTT. Translating it yields CASSSTWTAGNTIYF.